The entry below describes one T cell receptor beta chain. Antigen specificity is unknown. The record originates from a study of graft-versus-host responses after intestinal transplantation. About the research overall: Grafts were multivisceral, liver-intestinal, or isolated intestinal. Tacrolimus plus steroids were given to all recipients for roughly three years, preceded by anti-thymocyte globulin induction.

Data came from immunoSEQ multiplex PCR; TCRdb stores just in-frame clones and leaves some out. The table lists about 40,000 clones, about 90% of them singletons. V lost 8 bases and J lost 5; bases outside the gene matches: 7. This CDR3 is 15 amino acids long. Germline V lookup: CDR1 MNHEY, CDR2 SVGAGI. Whole-study results and caveats: Detected in recipient marrow were GvH clones, some of which were first observed in ileum or blood.

This clonotype was obtained from a human patient who received an intestinal transplant, so some T cells may come from the graft donor. This rearrangement joins TRBV6-5 to TRBJ1-5, with 12 bases matching TRBD1. The input for sequencing was PBMCs, taken approximately 320 days after intestinal transplant. In DNA, the CDR3 is TGTGCCAGCCGCCGGGACAGGGGGCTTGATCAGCCCCAGCATTTT. This encodes CASRRDRGLDQPQHF.